The clone carrying this TCR beta chain was picked up a small number of times. What it recognizes is unknown. Germline V lookup: CDR1 SGDLS, CDR2 YYNGEE. The CDR3 covers 12 residues. The V end lost 3 bases, the J end lost 6 bases, and 10 bases lay between the germline ends. The investigators collected lesional scalp punch biopsies and peripheral blood from alopecia areata patients. Starting from PBMCs, sorting isolated CD4+ and CD8+ T cells. Reverse transcribed after extraction, RNA yielded cDNA as the sequencing template. The repertoire was sequenced with immunoSEQ multiplex PCR; TCRdb's copy has only in-frame clones and lacks some. The data hold 100,000 to 150,000 clones, with roughly 50% observed a single time. The data derive from a study of CD8+ T cells in alopecia areata. Study observations and caveats: An increase in clonality over normal scalp was evident in lesional scalp, especially alopecia totalis/universalis.

Sequencing was carried out using NKG2D-low CD8+ T cells sorted from blood. The chain uses TRBV9 and TRBJ2-7; D gene ambiguous. The TCR was taken from a human donor with alopecia areata. The DNA for the CDR3 is TGTGCCAGCAGCGCCGTCTCGGGCGAGCAGTACTTC. Translation: CASSAVSGEQYF.